The T cell receptor (beta chain) described here comes from a study of blood T cell repertoires in COVID-19. Turning to the study itself: Some COVID-19 samples were acute and others convalescent; all came from the United States, Italy and Spain. Sample material is recorded as cDNA or gDNA derived from T cells, B-cell-depleted T cells, or PBMCs.

Authors' data handling: The authors estimated nucleated cell counts from reference gene primer amplification. Sequencing was performed with immunoSEQ multiplex PCR; in TCRdb, only in-frame clones are kept and a portion is missing. V and J calls and clone size come straight from that table; D and trimming were deduced from the DNA. The sample includes fewer than 350,000 clones, roughly 86% of them seen just once. CDR3 length equals 15 residues. Germline V gene lookup returns CDR1 MDHEN and CDR2 SYDVKM. The germline V and J ends were trimmed by 6 bases and 4 bases, with 15 bases remaining between them.

The sequence was obtained from a middle-aged man with active or convalescent COVID-19. This chain joins TRBV28 and TRBJ1-4; D is perhaps TRBD1 (5 bases). The sequencing sample was made of peripheral blood. As DNA, the CDR3 is TGTGCCAGCAGACCATTCGGGGGAAGTAATGAAAAACTGTTTTTT. As protein: CASRPFGGSNEKLFF.